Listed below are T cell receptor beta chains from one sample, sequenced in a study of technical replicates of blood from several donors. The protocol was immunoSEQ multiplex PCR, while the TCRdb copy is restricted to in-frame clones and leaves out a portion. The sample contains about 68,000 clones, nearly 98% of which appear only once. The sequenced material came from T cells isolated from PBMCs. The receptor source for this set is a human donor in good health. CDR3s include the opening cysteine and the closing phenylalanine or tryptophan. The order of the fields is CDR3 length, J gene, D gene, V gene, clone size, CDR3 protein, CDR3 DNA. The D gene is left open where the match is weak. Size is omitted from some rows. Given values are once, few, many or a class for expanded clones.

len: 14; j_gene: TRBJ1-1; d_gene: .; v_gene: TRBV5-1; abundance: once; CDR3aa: CASSEERVRDLAFF; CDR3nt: TGCGCCAGCAGCGAGGAGCGGGTCAGGGATCTGGCTTTCTTT
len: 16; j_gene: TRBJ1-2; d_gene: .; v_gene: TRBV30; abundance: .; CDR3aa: CAWSPLSSDSSYGYTF; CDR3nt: TGTGCCTGGAGTCCTCTCTCCTCGGACAGTAGTTATGGCTACACCTTC
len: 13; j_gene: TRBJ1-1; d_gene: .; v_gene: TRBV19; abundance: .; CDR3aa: CASRNERGTEAFF; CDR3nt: TGTGCCAGTAGGAATGAACGGGGCACTGAAGCTTTCTTT
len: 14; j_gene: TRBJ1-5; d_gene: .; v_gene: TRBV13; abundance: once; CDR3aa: CASSLAGAGRPQHF; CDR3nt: TGTGCCAGCAGCTTGGCGGGGGCCGGCAGGCCCCAGCATTTT
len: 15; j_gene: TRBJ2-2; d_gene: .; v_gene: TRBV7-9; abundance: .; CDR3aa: CASTYRQGRGGELFF; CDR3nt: TGTGCCAGCACCTATCGCCAGGGGCGAGGCGGGGAGCTGTTTTTT
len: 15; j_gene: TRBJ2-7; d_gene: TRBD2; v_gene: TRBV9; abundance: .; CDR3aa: CASSVGLAGPYEQYF; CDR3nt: TGTGCCAGCAGCGTAGGGCTAGCGGGACCGTACGAGCAGTACTTC
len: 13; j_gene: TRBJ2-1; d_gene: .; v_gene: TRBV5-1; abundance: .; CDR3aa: CASSYGLNNEQFF; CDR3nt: TGCGCCAGCAGCTACGGACTCAACAATGAGCAGTTCTTC
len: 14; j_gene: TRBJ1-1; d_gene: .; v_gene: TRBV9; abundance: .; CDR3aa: CASSAAGLGTEAFF; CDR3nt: TGTGCCAGCAGCGCCGCAGGGCTAGGGACTGAAGCTTTCTTT
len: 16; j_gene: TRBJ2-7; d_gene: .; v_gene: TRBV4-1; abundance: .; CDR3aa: CASSQVTAVSSYEQYF; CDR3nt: TGCGCCAGCAGCCAAGTCACAGCGGTGAGCTCCTACGAGCAGTACTTC
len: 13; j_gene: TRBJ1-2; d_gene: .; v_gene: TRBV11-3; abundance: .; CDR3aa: CASSFEIGNGYTF; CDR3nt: TGTGCCAGCAGCTTTGAGATCGGGAATGGCTACACCTTC
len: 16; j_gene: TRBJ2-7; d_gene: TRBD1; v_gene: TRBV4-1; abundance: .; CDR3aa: CASSHSTGVWFYEQYF; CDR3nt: TGCGCCAGCAGCCATAGTACAGGGGTTTGGTTCTACGAGCAGTACTTC
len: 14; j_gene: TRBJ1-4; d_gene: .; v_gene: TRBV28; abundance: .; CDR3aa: CASSWGGPNEKLFF; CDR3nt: TGTGCCAGCAGTTGGGGGGGGCCTAATGAAAAACTGTTTTTT
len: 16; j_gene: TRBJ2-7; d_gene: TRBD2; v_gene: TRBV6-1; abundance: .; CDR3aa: CASSEGLAGGSYEQYF; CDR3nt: TGTGCCAGCAGTGAAGGACTAGCGGGAGGGTCCTACGAGCAGTACTTC
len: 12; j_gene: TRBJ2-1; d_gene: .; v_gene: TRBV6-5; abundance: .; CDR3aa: CASSYSPHEQFF; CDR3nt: TGTGCCAGCAGTTACTCTCCTCATGAGCAGTTCTTC
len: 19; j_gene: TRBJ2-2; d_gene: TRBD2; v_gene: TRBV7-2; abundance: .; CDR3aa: CASSLLGFGGTTNTGELFF; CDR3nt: TGTGCCAGCAGCTTGTTGGGGTTCGGGGGGACTACCAACACCGGGGAGCTGTTTTTT
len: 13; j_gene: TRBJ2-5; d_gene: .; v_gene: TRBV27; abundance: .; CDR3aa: CASSSRAQETQYF; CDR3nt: TGTGCCAGCAGTTCGAGGGCCCAAGAGACCCAGTACTTC
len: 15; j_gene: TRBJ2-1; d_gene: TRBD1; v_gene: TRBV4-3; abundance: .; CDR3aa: CASSARQGSYNEQFF; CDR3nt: TGCGCCAGCAGCGCGAGACAGGGCTCCTACAATGAGCAGTTCTTC